This T cell receptor (beta chain) was recovered during a study of T cell responses to AZD1222 COVID-19 vaccine. Study-wide context: Both about-4-week and about-12-week second-dose recipients were combined. Findings and caveats of the study: Donors were chiefly white British, with a greater number of females, and clonal diversity was perhaps underestimated. When two AZD1222 doses had been given, Spike-specific TCR breadth and depth rose.

The assay was immunoSEQ multiplex PCR, and TCRdb's table has in-frame clones only and misses some. The sample yields about 150,000 clones, approximately 89% seen once. V was clipped by 3 bases and J by 1 base, with 10 bases between them. The germline V gene encodes CDR1 MRHNA and CDR2 SNTAGT. This CDR3 spans 15 amino acids. A remark on this clone: The antigen remains unidentified.

The material sequenced was peripheral blood, taken on day 0 of AZD1222 vaccination. The chain couples TRBV6-4 to TRBJ2-1; the D gene is possibly TRBD1 (6 bases). This TCR derives from an adult in good health. The CDR3 DNA follows: TGTGCCAGCAGTGAGGTACAGGGTTCCTACAATGAGCAGTTCTTC. As protein: CASSEVQGSYNEQFF.